This TCR beta chain was sequenced in a study of blood T cell repertoires in COVID-19. Study details: Samples taken during acute and convalescent COVID-19 were collected in the United States, Italy and Spain. Sources were T cells, B-cell-depleted T cells, or PBMCs; the material itself was cDNA or gDNA.

Trimming cost V 6 bases and J 2 bases, with 8 bases left between them. The germline V gene encodes CDR1 LGHDT and CDR2 YNNKEL (reference sequence). The CDR3 has 12 residues. TCRdb's table, derived via immunoSEQ multiplex PCR, lists solely in-frame clones and lacks some. Found here are more than 250,000 clones, 83% of them singletons; the top ten hold approximately 1.3%. This TCR came from a woman aged 45-60 years with acute or convalescent COVID-19. This chain connects TRBV3-1 (or the pseudogene TRBV3-2) to TRBJ2-7; D gene unclear. Sequencing was carried out using peripheral blood. CDR3 in DNA: TGTGCCAGCAGAATGGGCCCCTACGAGCAGTACTTC. This encodes CASRMGPYEQYF.